The 11 T cell receptor beta chains below were found in one sample sequenced in a study of blood T cells in healthy people across ages. The use of a sample-barcoded 5' primer and a J-beta primer mix characterized a second PCR of roughly 6 to 11 cycles. Via MiXCR, TCRdb re-called the 5' RACE reads, giving one row per CDR3 protein. The repertoire consists of under 950,000 distinct CDR3 sequences, with 22% occurring once and the leading ten covering roughly 22%. Sequencing was performed on blood. These receptors were collected from a man between 70 and 80 years old in good health.

The chain has TRBV29-1 and TRBJ2-1; TRBD1 matches 7 bases. TRBJ2-5 explains the end of the DNA better; the J call may be wrong. The germline gives CDR1 SQVTM, CDR2 ANQGSEA. The CDR3 covers 14 residues. The CDR3 DNA follows: TGCAGCGACAGGTCCAGGGGGAGAGGAGAGACCCAGTACTTC. Its protein product is CSDRSRGRGETQYF.

This clonotype was seen ten or more times. The chain combines TRBV7-9 with TRBJ1-1; possible D gene TRBD1, 6 bases. The V and J ends lost 4 bases and 1 base respectively, with 10 bases between them. The CDR3 has 14 amino acids. Germline CDR1 and CDR2: SEHNR and FQNEAQ (reference sequence). CDR3 sequence reads: CASSSWTENTEAFF. In DNA, the CDR3 is TGTGCCAGCAGCTCTTGGACAGAGAACACTGAAGCTTTCTTT.

This chain uses TRBV5-1 with TRBJ2-3; weak D call: TRBD1 (5 bases). The CDR3 has 20 amino acids. Germline CDR1 and CDR2: SGHRS and YFSETQ. The V end was cut by 0 bases, the J end by 6 bases, with 29 bases between. CDR3 amino acids: CASSLVVGLTPKDVTDTQYF. In DNA, the CDR3 is TGCGCCAGCAGCTTGGTGGTGGGGCTCACCCCGAAAGACGTGACGGATACGCAGTATTTT.

The chain recombines TRBV7-9 with TRBJ2-2; D could derive from TRBD1 or TRBD2 (6 bases each). Germline CDR1 reads SEHNR; CDR2 reads FQNEAQ (reference sequence). V was clipped by 5 bases and J by 5 bases, with 15 bases between them. The CDR3 has 15 amino acids. The CDR3: CASSHRGESTGELFF. The CDR3 DNA reads TGTGCCAGCAGCCATAGGGGGGAGTCTACCGGGGAGCTGTTTTTT.

This clonotype was seen a few times. The chain joins TRBV20-1 to TRBJ2-6; D ambiguous. Trimming cost V 6 bases and J 0 bases, with 9 bases left between them. Germline CDR1 and CDR2: DFQATT and SNEGSKA (reference sequence). This CDR3 region has 14 residues. CDR3 region: CSAGRLSGANVLTF. CDR3 bases: TGCAGTGCCGGCCGGCTCTCTGGGGCCAACGTCCTGACTTTC.

This clonotype was counted between two and nine times. The V and J genes are TRBV7-2 and TRBJ2-1; weak D call: TRBD2 (6 bases). Germline CDR1 is SGHTA and CDR2 is FQGNSA. Trimming stripped 4 bases from V and 1 base from J, with 14 bases between. This CDR3 has 16 amino acids. CDR3 loop: CASSSQAGGSYNEQFF. In nucleotides, the CDR3 is TGTGCCAGCAGCTCACAAGCGGGTGGATCCTACAATGAGCAGTTCTTC.

The chain links TRBV6-5 to TRBJ2-5; D may be TRBD1 (5 bases). The better agreement between TRBJ2-1 and the DNA end casts doubt on the J call. Germline V CDR1 and CDR2: MNHEY, SVGAGI. The CDR3 totals 15 residues. The CDR3 here is CASGAPWGILNEQFF. The CDR3 DNA is TGTGCCAGCGGAGCCCCATGGGGCATTCTCAATGAGCAGTTCTTC.

In this sample, this clonotype turned up many times. This rearrangement joins TRBV5-1 to TRBJ2-5; 10 bases align to TRBD2. V dropped 2 bases and J dropped 2; count of bases not matched to a gene: 6. This CDR3 spans 16 amino acids. Per germline, CDR1 SGHRS and CDR2 YFSETQ. CDR3 coding DNA: TGCGCCAGCAGCTTCCCCGGACTAGCGGAACAAGAGACCCAGTACTTC. Residues: CASSFPGLAEQETQYF.

In its sample, this clonotype was seen a few times. The genes are TRBV11-2 and TRBJ1-1; 10 nucleotides align to TRBD1. CDR3 length equals 15 residues. Germline lookup yields CDR1 SGHAT and CDR2 FQNNGV. Trimming at V came to 3 bases and at J to 6 bases, leaving 7 bases not matched to a gene. CDR3 protein: CASSFAGQGRPEAFF. The CDR3 nucleotides read TGTGCCAGCAGCTTCGCGGGACAGGGGAGGCCTGAAGCTTTCTTT. The variable domain in full, with the rest retrieved from reference TRBV11-2 and TRBJ1-1, is EAGVAQSPRYKIIEKRQSVAFWCNPISGHATLYWYQQILGQGPKLLIQFQNNGVVDDSQLPKDRFSAERLKGVDSTLKIQPAKLEDSAVYLCASSFAGQGRPEAFFGQGTRLTVV.

This clonotype appeared many times. The genes are TRBV7-9 and TRBJ2-7, with a weak D call TRBD2 (5 bases). With 6 bases removed from V and 7 bases from J, the gap between germline ends came to 13 bases. The CDR3 contains 12 residues. Germline CDR1 and CDR2: SEHNR and FQNEAQ (reference sequence). Here the CDR3 DNA reads TGTGCCAGCAGGGGGATTTCGGGGGAGCAGTACTTC. Translating gives CASRGISGEQYF.

The rearrangement joins TRBV18 to TRBJ2-5; D is perhaps TRBD2 (5 bases). The closer fit of TRBJ2-7 to the DNA end suggests the J call may be wrong. CDR1 and CDR2 from the germline V gene are KGHSH and LQKENI. The CDR3 sequence is 14 residues long. This CDR3 is CASSQEGSSYEQYV. The CDR3 DNA is TGTGCCAGCTCACAGGAAGGGAGCTCCTACGAGCAGTACGTC.